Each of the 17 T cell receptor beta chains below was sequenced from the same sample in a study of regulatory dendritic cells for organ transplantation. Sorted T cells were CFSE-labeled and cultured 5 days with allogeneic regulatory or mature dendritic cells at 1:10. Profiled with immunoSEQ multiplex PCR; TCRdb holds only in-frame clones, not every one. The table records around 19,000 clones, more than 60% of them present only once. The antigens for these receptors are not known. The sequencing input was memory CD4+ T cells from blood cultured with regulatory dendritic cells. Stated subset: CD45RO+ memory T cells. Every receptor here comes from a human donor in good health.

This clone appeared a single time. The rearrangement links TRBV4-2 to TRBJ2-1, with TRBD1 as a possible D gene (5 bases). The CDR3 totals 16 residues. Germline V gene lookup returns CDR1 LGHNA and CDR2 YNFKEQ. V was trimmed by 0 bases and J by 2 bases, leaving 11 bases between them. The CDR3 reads CASSQEISGPYNEQFF. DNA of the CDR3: TGTGCCAGCAGCCAAGAAATATCAGGGCCCTACAATGAGCAGTTCTTC.

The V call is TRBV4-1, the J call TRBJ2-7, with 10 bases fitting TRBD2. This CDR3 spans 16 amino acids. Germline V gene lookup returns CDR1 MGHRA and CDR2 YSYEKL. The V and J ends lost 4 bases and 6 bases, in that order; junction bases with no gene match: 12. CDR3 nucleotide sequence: TGCGCCAGCAGCCTCAAAAGGACTAGCGGAATACCCGAGCAGTACTTC. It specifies CASSLKRTSGIPEQYF.

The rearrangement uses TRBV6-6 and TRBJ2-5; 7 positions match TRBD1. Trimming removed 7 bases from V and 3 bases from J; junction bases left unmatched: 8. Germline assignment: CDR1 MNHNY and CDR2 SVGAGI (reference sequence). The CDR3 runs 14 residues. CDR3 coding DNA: TGTGCCAGCACCAACCCGACAGGGAAAGAGACCCAGTACTTC. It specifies CASTNPTGKETQYF.

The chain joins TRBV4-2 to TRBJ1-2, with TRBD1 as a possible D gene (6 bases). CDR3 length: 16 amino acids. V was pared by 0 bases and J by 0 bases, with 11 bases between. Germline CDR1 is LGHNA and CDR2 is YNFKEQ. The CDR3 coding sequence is TGTGCCAGCAGCCAAGACGAGACAGGATCTAACTATGGCTACACCTTC. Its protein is CASSQDETGSNYGYTF.

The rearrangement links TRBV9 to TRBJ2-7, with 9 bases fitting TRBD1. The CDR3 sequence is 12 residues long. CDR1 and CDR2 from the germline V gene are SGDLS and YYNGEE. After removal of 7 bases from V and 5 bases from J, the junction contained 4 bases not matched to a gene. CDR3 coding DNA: TGTGCCAGCCCTACAGGGGGCGACGAGCAGTACTTC. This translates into CASPTGGDEQYF.

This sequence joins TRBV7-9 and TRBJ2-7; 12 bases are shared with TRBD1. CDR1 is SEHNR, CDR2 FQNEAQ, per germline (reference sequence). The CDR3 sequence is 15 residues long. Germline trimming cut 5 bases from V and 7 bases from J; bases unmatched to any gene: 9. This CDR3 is CASSGPGTGGREQYF. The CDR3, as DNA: TGTGCCAGCAGCGGACCCGGGACAGGGGGCAGGGAGCAGTACTTC.

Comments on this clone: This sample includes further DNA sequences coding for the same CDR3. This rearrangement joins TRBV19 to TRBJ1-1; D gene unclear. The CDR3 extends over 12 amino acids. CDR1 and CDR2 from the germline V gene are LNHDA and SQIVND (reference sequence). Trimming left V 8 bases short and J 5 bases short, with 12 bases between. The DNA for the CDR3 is TGTGCCAGTGCGAGAGGCGGAACTGAAGCTTTCTTT. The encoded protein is CASARGGTEAFF.

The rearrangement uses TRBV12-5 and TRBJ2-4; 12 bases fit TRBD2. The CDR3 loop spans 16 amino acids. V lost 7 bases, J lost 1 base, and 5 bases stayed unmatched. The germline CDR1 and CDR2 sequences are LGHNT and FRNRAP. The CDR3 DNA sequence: TGTGCTAGTGCCACTACTAGCGGGGGGGCCAAAAACATTCAGTACTTC. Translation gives CASATTSGGAKNIQYF.

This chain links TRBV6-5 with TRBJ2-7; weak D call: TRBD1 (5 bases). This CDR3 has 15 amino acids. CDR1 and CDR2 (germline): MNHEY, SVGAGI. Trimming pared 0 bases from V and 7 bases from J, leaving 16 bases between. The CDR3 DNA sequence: TGTGCCAGCAGTTACTCGCGCAGGGTGACGGGTGAGCAGTACTTC. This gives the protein CASSYSRRVTGEQYF.

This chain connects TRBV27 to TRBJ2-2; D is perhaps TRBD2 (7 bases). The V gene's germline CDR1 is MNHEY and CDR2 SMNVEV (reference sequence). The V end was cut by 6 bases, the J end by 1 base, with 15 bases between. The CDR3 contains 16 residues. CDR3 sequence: CASSPSGTLNTGELFF. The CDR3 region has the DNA TGTGCCAGCAGCCCAAGCGGGACACTGAACACCGGGGAGCTGTTTTTT.

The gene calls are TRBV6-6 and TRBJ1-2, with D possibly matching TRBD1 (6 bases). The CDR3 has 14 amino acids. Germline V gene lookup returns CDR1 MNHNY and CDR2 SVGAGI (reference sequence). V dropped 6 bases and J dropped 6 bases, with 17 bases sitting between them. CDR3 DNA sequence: TGTGCCAGCAGCGTGACCAGGGGTCCGAATGGCTACACCTTC. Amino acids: CASSVTRGPNGYTF.

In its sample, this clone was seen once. CDR3: CASSVAGGGTRQETQYF. CDR3 nucleotides: TGTGCCAGCAGCGTAGCCGGGGGGGGTACGAGACAAGAGACCCAGTACTTC. The rearrangement uses TRBV9 and TRBJ2-5; 8 bases align to TRBD2. This CDR3 comprises 17 residues. The V gene's germline CDR1 is SGDLS and CDR2 YYNGEE. V trimming: 0 bases; J trimming: 2 bases; junction bases outside the gene matches: 9.

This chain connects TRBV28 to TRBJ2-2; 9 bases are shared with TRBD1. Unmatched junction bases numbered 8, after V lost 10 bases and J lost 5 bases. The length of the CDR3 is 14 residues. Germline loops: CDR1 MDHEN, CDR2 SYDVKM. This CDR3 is CAIQPGQGTGELFF. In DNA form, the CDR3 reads TGTGCCATCCAACCGGGACAGGGTACCGGGGAGCTGTTTTTT.

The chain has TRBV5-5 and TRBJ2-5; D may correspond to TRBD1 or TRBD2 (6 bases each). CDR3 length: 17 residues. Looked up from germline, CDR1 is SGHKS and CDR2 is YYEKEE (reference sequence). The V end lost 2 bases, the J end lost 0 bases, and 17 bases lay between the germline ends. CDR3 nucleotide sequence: TGTGCCAGCAGCTTTGTTAGCGGACAGAAGTACCAAGAGACCCAGTACTTC. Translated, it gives CASSFVSGQKYQETQYF.

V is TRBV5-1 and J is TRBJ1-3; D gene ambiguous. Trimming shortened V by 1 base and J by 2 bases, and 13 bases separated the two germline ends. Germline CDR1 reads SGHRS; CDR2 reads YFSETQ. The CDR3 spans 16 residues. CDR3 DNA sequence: TGCGCCAGCAGCTTGACGTCGGTTTTCACTGGAAACACCATATATTTT. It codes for CASSLTSVFTGNTIYF.

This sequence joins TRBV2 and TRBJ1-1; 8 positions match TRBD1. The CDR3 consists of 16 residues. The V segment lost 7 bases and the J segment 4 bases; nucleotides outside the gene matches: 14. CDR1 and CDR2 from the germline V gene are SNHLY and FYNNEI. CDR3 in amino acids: CASTLGQAVSSTEAFF. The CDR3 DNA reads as TGTGCCAGCACGTTGGGACAGGCGGTCTCGAGCACTGAAGCTTTCTTT. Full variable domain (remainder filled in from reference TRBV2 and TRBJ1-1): EPEVTQTPSHQVTQMGQEVILRCVPISNHLYFYWYRQILGQKVEFLVSFYNNEISEKSEIFDDQFSVERPDGSNFTLKIRSTKLEDSAMYFCASTLGQAVSSTEAFFGQGTRLTVV.

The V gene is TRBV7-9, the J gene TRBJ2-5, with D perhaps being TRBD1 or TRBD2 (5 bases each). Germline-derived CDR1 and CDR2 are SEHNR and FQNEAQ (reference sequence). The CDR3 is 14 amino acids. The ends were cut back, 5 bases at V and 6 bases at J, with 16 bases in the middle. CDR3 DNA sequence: TGTGCCAGCAGCCGAGGAGAGGGGTTCAAGACCCAGTACTTC. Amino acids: CASSRGEGFKTQYF.